This T cell receptor (beta chain) came from a study of T cell repertoires in cytomegalovirus infection. Study context: Public TCR beta signatures provided an indication of both CMV infection and a matching HLA type.

Findings of the study overall: Cumulative frequency (of public TCR beta family members) identified carriers of CMV plus the relevant HLA. The ex vivo response was dominated by HLA-C-restricted CMV-specific TCR beta clonotypes.

In TCRdb, the reads were re-called with MiXCR into one record per CDR3 protein. Here the sample spans about 200,000 distinct CDR3 sequences, more than 9% being singletons. As to this clonotype: Its target is not known.

CDR3 length: 19 residues. Trimming cost V 4 bases and J 3 bases, with 25 bases left between them. Germline V gene data show CDR1 as MNHEY and CDR2 as SVGEGT. This chain uses TRBV6-2 or TRBV6-3 with TRBJ2-1; possibly TRBD1 for D (6 bases). Material for sequencing was PBMCs. The sequence came from a human donor in good health (CMV status not recorded). Some clones in this sample may be carry-over from other donors' samples. CDR3 bases: TGTGCCAGCAGTTTCAACCAGGGGTTTCCTTTTTCCGTCTACAATGAGCAGTTCTTC. Protein sequence: CASSFNQGFPFSVYNEQFF.